One sample yielded the 28 T cell receptor beta chains listed below, sequenced in a study of cytomegalovirus exposure and HLA in healthy donors. Method: immunoSEQ multiplex PCR; TCRdb's copy keeps in-frame clones and lacks some. The sample has about 240,000 clones, approximately 83% seen once. Input material: PBMCs. Receptors originate from a woman in her twenties or thirties in good health and CMV-seropositive.

The V call is TRBV7-2, the J call TRBJ1-4; no reliable D call. Germline CDR1 and CDR2: SGHTA and FQGNSA. The germline V and J ends were trimmed by 5 bases and 5 bases, with 15 bases remaining between them. The CDR3 is made up of 15 amino acids. The chain's CDR3 is CASSRGGSFNEKLFF. The CDR3, as DNA: TGTGCCAGCAGCCGGGGAGGATCGTTCAATGAAAAACTGTTTTTT.

The chain recombines TRBV7-3 with TRBJ2-1; 9 bases line up with TRBD2. The trim removed 4 bases at V and 4 bases at J, leaving 5 bases unmatched. CDR1 and CDR2 from the germline V gene are SGHTA and FQGTGA. This CDR3 has 15 residues. CDR3 coding DNA: TGTGCCAGCAGCTCCCAGACTAGCGGATACAATGAGCAGTTCTTC. It encodes CASSSQTSGYNEQFF.

Only a few counts were recorded for this clone. The chain employs TRBV28 and TRBJ1-1, with no clear D. CDR1 MDHEN and CDR2 SYDVKM come from the germline V gene. V lost 8 bases, J lost 0 bases, and 7 bases lay in between. This CDR3 is built from 12 residues. The CDR3 region is CASGLVNTEAFF. CDR3 in DNA: TGTGCCAGCGGGCTCGTGAACACTGAAGCTTTCTTT.

This sequence joins TRBV7-9 and TRBJ2-1; the D gene is possibly TRBD1 (6 bases). Trimming shortened V by 1 base and J by 12 bases, and 10 bases separated the two germline ends. Germline values: CDR1 SEHNR, CDR2 FQNEAQ (reference sequence). The CDR3 sequence is 12 residues long. As DNA, the CDR3 is TGTGCCAGCAGCTTAGGGGGGCTTCGGCAGTTCTTC. It yields the protein CASSLGGLRQFF. Variable domain in full (rest from reference TRBV7-9 and TRBJ2-1): DTGVSQNPRHKITKRGQNVTFRCDPISEHNRLYWYRQTLGQGPEFLTYFQNEAQLEKSRLLSDRFSAERPKGSFSTLEIQRTEQGDSAMYLCASSLGGLRQFFGPGTRLTVL.

V gene TRBV15 combines with J gene TRBJ2-1; 8 bases match TRBD2. Germline loops: CDR1 LNHNV, CDR2 YYDKDF (reference sequence). J was trimmed by 4 bases and V by 0 bases; bases with no gene match: 11. This CDR3 contains 18 residues. The CDR3 coding sequence is TGTGCCACCAGCAGAGAGGCCTTAGTCGCGGGAGGATACAATGAGCAGTTCTTC. This encodes CATSREALVAGGYNEQFF.

In this sample, this clone turned up once. The chain employs TRBV6-6 and TRBJ2-5; possibly TRBD2 for D (6 bases). This CDR3 spans 13 amino acids. The germline gives CDR1 MNHNY, CDR2 SVGAGI (reference sequence). V gave up 5 bases and J gave up 13 bases, with 20 bases separating them. CDR3 residues: CASSPMTARAGYF. Written as DNA, the CDR3 is TGTGCCAGCAGTCCGATGACCGCACGAGCGGGGTACTTC.

This chain links TRBV19 with TRBJ2-5; weak D call: TRBD2 (6 bases). V was cut by 6 bases and J by 10 bases, with 15 bases left in between. The CDR3 totals 12 residues. CDR1 LNHDA and CDR2 SQIVND come from the germline V gene (reference sequence). The CDR3 reads CASSFLRGDQYF. The CDR3 DNA follows: TGTGCCAGTAGCTTTCTGCGCGGGGACCAGTACTTC.

The CDR3 is CASSLGQDSYNEQFF. The CDR3 DNA is TGTGCCAGCAGCTTAGGCCAAGACAGCTACAATGAGCAGTTCTTC. The V gene is TRBV13, the J gene TRBJ2-1, with D maybe TRBD1 (5 bases). Trimming left V 0 bases short and J 3 bases short, with 9 bases between. CDR1 PRHDT and CDR2 FYEKMQ come from the germline V gene (reference sequence). The CDR3 extends over 15 amino acids.

The chain joins TRBV20-1 to TRBJ1-4; weak D call: TRBD1 (5 bases). The CDR3 is 11 amino acids. Germline CDR1 reads DFQATT; CDR2 reads SNEGSKA (reference sequence). V shed 3 bases and J shed 8 bases, with 7 bases lying between them. CDR3 coding DNA: TGCAGTGCTAGGACAGCGGAAAAACTGTTTTTT. Amino acid sequence: CSARTAEKLFF.

This chain's CDR3 is CASSLAPAGGGYNEQFF. In DNA form, the CDR3 reads TGTGCCAGCAGCTTAGCGCCCGCAGGGGGCGGGTACAATGAGCAGTTCTTC. The chain links TRBV7-9 to TRBJ2-1; 8 positions match TRBD1. Per germline, CDR1 SEHNR and CDR2 FQNEAQ (reference sequence). V shed 0 bases, J shed 4 bases, and the junction held 8 bases outside the gene matches. The CDR3 is 17 residues long.

This clone was seen a single time. The chain employs TRBV6-5 and TRBJ2-7; TRBD1 matches at 8 bases. The CDR3 loop spans 15 amino acids. Trimming cost V 6 bases and J 5 bases; bases outside gene matches: 12. Germline assignment: CDR1 MNHEY and CDR2 SVGAGI. CDR3 residues: CASRKRQGAWDEQYF. CDR3 nucleotides: TGTGCCAGCAGAAAGAGGCAGGGGGCCTGGGACGAGCAGTACTTC.

This clone was seen repeatedly, ten times or more. The genes are TRBV21-1 and TRBJ2-5; the D call in the table, TRBD1, was not verified against the DNA. TRBV21-1 represents a pseudogene. This CDR3 region has 12 residues. The CDR3 DNA is TGTGCCAGCAGCAAAGACAGGGAGACCCAGTACTTC. This gives the protein CASSKDRETQYF.

The V call is TRBV29-1, the J call TRBJ2-1; TRBD2 agrees at 7 bases. Germline V lookup: CDR1 SQVTM, CDR2 ANQGSEA. CDR3 size: 16 residues. V lost 2 bases to trimming and J lost 5 bases; unmatched junction nucleotides: 12. CDR3 sequence: CSVEFYTSEVDNEQFF. The CDR3, as DNA: TGCAGCGTTGAATTCTACACTAGCGAGGTAGACAATGAGCAGTTCTTC.

This chain links TRBV28 with TRBJ1-5; 9 bases are a match to TRBD1. The CDR3 runs 19 residues. Germline CDR1 reads MDHEN; CDR2 reads SYDVKM. The J segment lost 1 base and the V segment lost 3 bases, leaving 13 bases of the junction unmatched. Written as DNA, the CDR3 is TGTGCCAGCAGTTTTATTTCGGGACAGGGATTGGGGAGCAATCAGCCCCAGCATTTT. This encodes CASSFISGQGLGSNQPQHF.

CDR3 sequence reads: CASSLAGGGPTDTQYF. The CDR3 region has the DNA TGCGCCAGCAGCTTGGCCGGGGGGGGGCCCACAGATACGCAGTATTTT. The chain is built from TRBV5-1 and TRBJ2-3; 8 bases are a match to TRBD2. Losses at the gene ends were 0 bases for V and 2 bases for J; bases not matched to a gene: 5. Looked up from germline, CDR1 is SGHRS and CDR2 is YFSETQ. The CDR3 is made up of 16 amino acids. The entire variable domain, with the rest obtained from reference TRBV5-1 and TRBJ2-3, is as follows: KAGVTQTPRYLIKTRGQQVTLSCSPISGHRSVSWYQQTPGQGLQFLFEYFSETQRNKGNFPGRFSGRQFSNSRSEMNVSTLELGDSALYLCASSLAGGGPTDTQYFGPGTRLTVL.

V and J are TRBV5-6 and TRBJ1-2; TRBD1 aligns across 9 bases. The length of the CDR3 is 14 residues. CDR1 and CDR2 from the germline V gene are SGHDT and YYEEEE. Losses at the gene ends were 2 bases for V and 7 bases for J; bases not matched to a gene: 6. The CDR3 protein is CASSLNRGRGGYTF. The CDR3 region has the DNA TGTGCCAGCAGCTTAAACAGGGGGCGTGGTGGCTACACCTTC.

V usage is TRBV7-8 and J usage is TRBJ1-5; 8 bases line up with TRBD1. V trimming: 0 bases; J trimming: 6 bases; junction bases outside the gene matches: 7. The CDR3 sequence is 16 residues long. Per germline, CDR1 SGHVS and CDR2 FQNEAQ. For the CDR3, the DNA is TGTGCCAGCAGCTTAGCTCAGGGGGCATCTGTTCAGCCCCAGCATTTT. Its protein product is CASSLAQGASVQPQHF.

This rearrangement joins TRBV5-4 to TRBJ1-2; D not certain. Trimming took off 4 bases at V and 0 bases at J, with 10 bases between the two ends. The CDR3 runs 14 residues. Germline V gene lookup returns CDR1 SGHNT and CDR2 YYREEE (reference sequence). CDR3 sequence: CASSQTATNYGYTF. The CDR3, as DNA: TGTGCCAGCAGCCAGACTGCTACTAACTATGGCTACACCTTC.

This clone was seen a handful of times. The rearrangement uses TRBV20-1 and TRBJ1-2; D gene ambiguous. Looked up from germline, CDR1 is DFQATT and CDR2 is SNEGSKA (reference sequence). The CDR3 length is 10 residues. Trimming pared 5 bases from V and 7 bases from J, leaving 8 bases between. CDR3 in amino acids: CSAEGFGYTF. CDR3 sequence (DNA): TGCAGTGCTGAGGGATTTGGCTACACCTTC.

The sample holds a few counts of this clone. This sequence joins TRBV18 and TRBJ2-2; possible D gene TRBD1, 5 bases. Germline CDR1 KGHSH, CDR2 LQKENI. The CDR3 covers 15 residues. Between the trimmed V and J ends, which lost 3 bases and 1 base, there was a span of 9 bases. The CDR3 protein is CASSPRQLNTGELFF. CDR3 nucleotide sequence: TGTGCCAGCTCACCCAGACAGCTGAACACCGGGGAGCTGTTTTTT. Supplemented by reference TRBV18 and TRBJ2-2, the full variable domain reads NAGVMQNPRHLVRRRGQEARLRCSPMKGHSHVYWYRQLPEEGLKFMVYLQKENIIDESGMPKERFSAEFPKEGPSILRIQQVVRGDSAAYFCASSPRQLNTGELFFGEGSRLTVL.

This clone was seen a handful of times. This chain uses TRBV19 with TRBJ2-7; 8 bases agree with TRBD2. V shed 6 bases, J shed 4 bases, and the junction held 8 bases outside the gene matches. Germline V gene data show CDR1 as LNHDA and CDR2 as SQIVND (reference sequence). The CDR3 consists of 14 residues. CDR3 protein: CASRFASGPYEQYF. In DNA, the CDR3 is TGTGCCAGTAGGTTCGCTAGCGGGCCTTACGAGCAGTACTTC.

V gene TRBV7-9 combines with J gene TRBJ2-4; 10 nucleotides line up with TRBD1. The germline V gene encodes CDR1 SEHNR and CDR2 FQNEAQ (reference sequence). V lost 2 bases to trimming and J lost 7 bases; unmatched junction nucleotides: 2. The CDR3 extends over 14 amino acids. CDR3 sequence reads: CASSLRQGANIQYF. The DNA for the CDR3 is TGTGCCAGCAGCTTACGACAGGGGGCGAACATTCAGTACTTC.

This clone appeared a single time. The J gene is TRBJ2-1, the V gene TRBV9; TRBD2 matches 15 bases. The length of the CDR3 is 16 residues. CDR1 and CDR2 (germline): SGDLS, YYNGEE. Trimming cost V 4 bases and J 8 bases; bases outside gene matches: 7. The CDR3 loop reads CASSSYGLAGGDEQFF. The CDR3 DNA is TGTGCCAGCAGCTCCTACGGACTAGCGGGAGGGGATGAGCAGTTCTTC.

The rearrangement joins TRBV6-1 to TRBJ1-1; D might be TRBD1 (5 bases). This CDR3 is 15 amino acids long. The V end lost 1 base, the J end lost 0 bases, and 9 bases lay between the germline ends. The germline V gene encodes CDR1 MNHNS and CDR2 SASEGT. The DNA for the CDR3 is TGTGCCAGCAGTGAAGTTGGACACATGAACACTGAAGCTTTCTTT. It specifies CASSEVGHMNTEAFF.

V usage is TRBV4-1 and J usage is TRBJ1-2; D ambiguous. V was trimmed by 6 bases and J by 0 bases, leaving 14 bases between them. The germline V gene has CDR1 MGHRA and CDR2 YSYEKL. CDR3 length: 15 amino acids. CDR3 loop: CASRHPGEANYGYTF. The CDR3 bases are TGCGCCAGCAGGCACCCAGGTGAAGCTAACTATGGCTACACCTTC.

This clone has only one observation. The chain links TRBV5-1 to TRBJ1-2; 9 bases fit TRBD1. The CDR3 length is 13 residues. The ends lost 6 bases at V and 10 bases at J; junction bases unmatched: 10. Per germline, CDR1 SGHRS and CDR2 YFSETQ. The DNA for the CDR3 is TGCGCCAGCACCCAAGAGACAGGGGGGCCCTACACCTTC. It specifies CASTQETGGPYTF.

The genes are TRBV29-1 and TRBJ2-1; the match to TRBD1 covers 7 bases. V was clipped by 7 bases and J by 3 bases; unmatched bases: 6. CDR1 is SQVTM and CDR2 is ANQGSEA in the germline V gene. The CDR3 runs to 13 residues. This CDR3 reads CSAPRDSYNEQFF. CDR3 DNA: TGCAGCGCTCCCCGGGACAGCTACAATGAGCAGTTCTTC.

Regarding this clone: The same CDR3 arises from other DNA sequences in this sample as well. The chain recombines TRBV2 with TRBJ2-7, with unresolved D. The CDR3 has 15 residues. V was clipped by 7 bases and J by 2 bases, with 18 bases between them. Germline V CDR1 and CDR2: SNHLY, FYNNEI. Here the CDR3 reads CASILQALLPYEQYF. The CDR3, as DNA: TGTGCCAGCATCCTGCAGGCACTCCTTCCCTACGAGCAGTACTTC. Based on the CDR3 plus reference TRBV2 and TRBJ2-7, the full variable domain is EPEVTQTPSHQVTQMGQEVILRCVPISNHLYFYWYRQILGQKVEFLVSFYNNEISEKSEIFDDQFSVERPDGSNFTLKIRSTKLEDSAMYFCASILQALLPYEQYFGPGTRLTVT.